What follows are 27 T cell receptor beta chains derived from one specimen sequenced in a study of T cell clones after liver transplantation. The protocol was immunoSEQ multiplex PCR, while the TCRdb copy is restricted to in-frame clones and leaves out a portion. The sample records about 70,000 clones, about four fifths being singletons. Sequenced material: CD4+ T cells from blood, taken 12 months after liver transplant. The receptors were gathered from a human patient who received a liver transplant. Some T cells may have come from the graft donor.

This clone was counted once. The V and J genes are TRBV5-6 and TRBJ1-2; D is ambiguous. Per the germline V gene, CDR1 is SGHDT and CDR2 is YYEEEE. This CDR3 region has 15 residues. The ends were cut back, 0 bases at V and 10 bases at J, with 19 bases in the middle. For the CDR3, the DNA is TGTGCCAGCAGCTTGGCGGGGTCACTCCTGACTCTCTACACCTTC. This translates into CASSLAGSLLTLYTF.

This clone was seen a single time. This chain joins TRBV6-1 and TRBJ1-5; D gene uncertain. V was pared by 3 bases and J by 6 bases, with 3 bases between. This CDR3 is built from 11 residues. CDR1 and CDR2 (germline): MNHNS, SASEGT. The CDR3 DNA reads TGTGCCAGCAGTGATAGTCAGCCCCAGCATTTT. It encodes CASSDSQPQHF.

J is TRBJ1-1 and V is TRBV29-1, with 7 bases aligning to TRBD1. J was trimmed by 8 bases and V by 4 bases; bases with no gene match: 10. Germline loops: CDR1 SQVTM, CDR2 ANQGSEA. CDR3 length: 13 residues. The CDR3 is CSVVGQLSDEAFF. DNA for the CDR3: TGCAGCGTTGTGGGACAGTTGTCTGACGAAGCTTTCTTT. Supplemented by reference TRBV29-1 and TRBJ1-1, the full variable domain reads SAVISQKPSRDICQRGTSLTIQCQVDSQVTMMFWYRQQPGQSLTLIATANQGSEATYESGFVIDKFPISRPNLTFSTLTVSNMSPEDSSIYLCSVVGQLSDEAFFGQGTRLTVV.

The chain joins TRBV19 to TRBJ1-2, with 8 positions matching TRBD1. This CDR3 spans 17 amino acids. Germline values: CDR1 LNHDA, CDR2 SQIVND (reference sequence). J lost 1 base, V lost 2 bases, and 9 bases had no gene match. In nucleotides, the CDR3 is TGTGCCAGTAGTATACGCCAGGGGGCTGCAGTTAACTATGGCTACACCTTC. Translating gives CASSIRQGAAVNYGYTF.

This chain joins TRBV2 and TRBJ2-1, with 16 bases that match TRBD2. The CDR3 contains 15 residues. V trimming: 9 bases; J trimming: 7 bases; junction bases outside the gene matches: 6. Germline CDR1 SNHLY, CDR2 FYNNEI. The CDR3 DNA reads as TGTGCCAGTTCCGGGACTAGCGGGAGGGCTAATGAGCAGTTCTTC. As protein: CASSGTSGRANEQFF.

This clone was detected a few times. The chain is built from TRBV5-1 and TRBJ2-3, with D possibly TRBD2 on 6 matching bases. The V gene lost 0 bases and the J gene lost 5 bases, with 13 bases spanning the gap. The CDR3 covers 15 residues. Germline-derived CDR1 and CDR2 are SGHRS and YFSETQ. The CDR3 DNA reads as TGCGCCAGCAGCTTGGTTCCGGGAGCAGGAGATACGCAGTATTTT. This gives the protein CASSLVPGAGDTQYF.

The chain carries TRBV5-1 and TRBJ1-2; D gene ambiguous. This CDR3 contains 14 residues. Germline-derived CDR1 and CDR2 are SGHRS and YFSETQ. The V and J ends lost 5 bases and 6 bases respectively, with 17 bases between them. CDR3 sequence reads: CASSSAGIPNGYTF. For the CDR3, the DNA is TGCGCCAGCAGTTCCGCCGGGATTCCTAATGGCTACACCTTC.

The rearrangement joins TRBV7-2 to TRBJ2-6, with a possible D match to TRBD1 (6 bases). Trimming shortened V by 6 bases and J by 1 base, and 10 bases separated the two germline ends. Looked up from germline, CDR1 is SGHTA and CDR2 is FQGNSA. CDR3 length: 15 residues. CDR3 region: CASRETGSGANVLTF. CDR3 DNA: TGTGCCAGCAGAGAGACAGGATCTGGGGCCAACGTCCTGACTTTC.

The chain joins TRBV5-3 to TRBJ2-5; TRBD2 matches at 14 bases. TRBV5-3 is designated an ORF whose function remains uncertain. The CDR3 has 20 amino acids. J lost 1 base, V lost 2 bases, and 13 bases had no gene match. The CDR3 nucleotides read TGTGCCAGAAGCTTATATCCGGGACTAGCGGGAGAACTCTCCCAAGAGACCCAGTACTTC. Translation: CARSLYPGLAGELSQETQYF.

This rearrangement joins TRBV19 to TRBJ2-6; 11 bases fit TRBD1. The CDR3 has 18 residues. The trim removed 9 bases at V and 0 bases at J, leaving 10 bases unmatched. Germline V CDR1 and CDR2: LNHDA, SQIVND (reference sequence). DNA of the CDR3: TGTGCCAGCTCAAACCCGGGACAGGGGGGCTCTGGGGCCAACGTCCTGACTTTC. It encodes CASSNPGQGGSGANVLTF.

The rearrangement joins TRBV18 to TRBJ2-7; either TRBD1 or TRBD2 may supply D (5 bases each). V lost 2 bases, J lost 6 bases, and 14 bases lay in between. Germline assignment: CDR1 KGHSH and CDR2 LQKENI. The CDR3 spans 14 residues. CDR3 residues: CASSPAGTASEQYF. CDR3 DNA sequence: TGTGCCAGCTCACCAGCCGGGACGGCCTCCGAGCAGTACTTC. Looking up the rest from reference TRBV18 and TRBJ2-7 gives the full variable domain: NAGVMQNPRHLVRRRGQEARLRCSPMKGHSHVYWYRQLPEEGLKFMVYLQKENIIDESGMPKERFSAEFPKEGPSILRIQQVVRGDSAAYFCASSPAGTASEQYFGPGTRLTVT.

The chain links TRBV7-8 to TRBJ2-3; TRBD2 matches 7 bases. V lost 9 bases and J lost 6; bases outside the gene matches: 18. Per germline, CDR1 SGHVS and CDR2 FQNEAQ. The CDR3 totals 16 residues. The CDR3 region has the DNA TGTGCCAGTTCGAGTCGGCGGGAGCTTCCCAGGGATACGCAGTATTTT. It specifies CASSSRRELPRDTQYF.

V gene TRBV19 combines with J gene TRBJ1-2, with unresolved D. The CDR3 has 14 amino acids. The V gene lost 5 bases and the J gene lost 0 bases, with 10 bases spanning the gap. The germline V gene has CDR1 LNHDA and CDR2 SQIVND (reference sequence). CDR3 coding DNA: TGTGCCAGTAGTCTAGGGTCCTCTAACTATGGCTACACCTTC. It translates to CASSLGSSNYGYTF.

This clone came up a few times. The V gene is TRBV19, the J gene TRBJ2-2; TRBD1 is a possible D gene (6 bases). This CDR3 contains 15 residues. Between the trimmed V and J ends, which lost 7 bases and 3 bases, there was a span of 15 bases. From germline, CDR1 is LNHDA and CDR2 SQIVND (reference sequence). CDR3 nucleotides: TGTGCCAGTACCGAGAGAGGGGGAGACACCGGGGAGCTGTTTTTT. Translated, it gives CASTERGGDTGELFF. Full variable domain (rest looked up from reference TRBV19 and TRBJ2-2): DGGITQSPKYLFRKEGQNVTLSCEQNLNHDAMYWYRQDPGQGLRLIYYSQIVNDFQKGDIAEGYSVSREKKESFPLTVTSAQKNPTAFYLCASTERGGDTGELFFGEGSRLTVL.

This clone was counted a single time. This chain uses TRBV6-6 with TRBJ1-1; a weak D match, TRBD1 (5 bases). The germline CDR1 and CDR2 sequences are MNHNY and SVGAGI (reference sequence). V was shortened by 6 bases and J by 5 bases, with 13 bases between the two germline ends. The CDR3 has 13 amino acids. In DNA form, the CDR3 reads TGTGCCAGCAGGAAAAATGGGGGAACTGAAGCTTTCTTT. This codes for CASRKNGGTEAFF.

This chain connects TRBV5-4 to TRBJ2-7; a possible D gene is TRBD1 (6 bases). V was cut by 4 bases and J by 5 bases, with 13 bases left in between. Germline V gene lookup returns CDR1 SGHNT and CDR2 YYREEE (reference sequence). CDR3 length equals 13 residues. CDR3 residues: CASSPDRQDEQYF. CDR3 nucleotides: TGTGCCAGCAGCCCCGACAGGCAGGACGAGCAGTACTTC.

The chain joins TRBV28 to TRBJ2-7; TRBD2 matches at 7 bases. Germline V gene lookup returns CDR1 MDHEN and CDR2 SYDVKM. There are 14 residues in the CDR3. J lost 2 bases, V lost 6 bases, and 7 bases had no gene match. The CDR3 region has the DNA TGTGCCAGCAGGGGGAGGGGCAGGGCCTACGAGCAGTACTTC. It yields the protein CASRGRGRAYEQYF.

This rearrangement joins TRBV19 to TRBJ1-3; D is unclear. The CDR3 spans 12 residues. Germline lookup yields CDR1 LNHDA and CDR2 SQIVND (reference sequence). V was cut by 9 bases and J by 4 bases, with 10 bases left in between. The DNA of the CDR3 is TGTGCCAGCCAGAACCGAGGAAACACCATATATTTT. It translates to CASQNRGNTIYF.

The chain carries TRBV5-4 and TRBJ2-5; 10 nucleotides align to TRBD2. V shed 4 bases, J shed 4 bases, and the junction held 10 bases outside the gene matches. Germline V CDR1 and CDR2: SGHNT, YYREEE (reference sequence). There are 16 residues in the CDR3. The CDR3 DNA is TGTGCCAGCAGCCCCCCCGGGGCTAGCGGGAGAGAGACCCAGTACTTC. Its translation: CASSPPGASGRETQYF. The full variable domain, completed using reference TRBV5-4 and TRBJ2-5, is ETGVTQSPTHLIKTRGQQVTLRCSSQSGHNTVSWYQQALGQGPQFIFQYYREEENGRGNFPPRFSGLQFPNYSSELNVNALELDDSALYLCASSPPGASGRETQYFGPGTRLLVL.

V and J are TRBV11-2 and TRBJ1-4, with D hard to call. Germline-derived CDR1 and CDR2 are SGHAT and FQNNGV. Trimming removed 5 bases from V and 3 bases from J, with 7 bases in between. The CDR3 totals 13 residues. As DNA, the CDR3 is TGTGCCAGCAGCCGGGCTCCTAATGAAAAACTGTTTTTT. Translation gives CASSRAPNEKLFF.

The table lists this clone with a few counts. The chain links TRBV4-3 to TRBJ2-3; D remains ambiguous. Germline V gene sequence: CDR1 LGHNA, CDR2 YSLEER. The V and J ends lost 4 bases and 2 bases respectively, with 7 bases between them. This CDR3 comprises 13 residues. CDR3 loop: CASSRGITDTQYF. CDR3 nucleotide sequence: TGCGCCAGCAGCCGTGGGATCACAGATACGCAGTATTTT.

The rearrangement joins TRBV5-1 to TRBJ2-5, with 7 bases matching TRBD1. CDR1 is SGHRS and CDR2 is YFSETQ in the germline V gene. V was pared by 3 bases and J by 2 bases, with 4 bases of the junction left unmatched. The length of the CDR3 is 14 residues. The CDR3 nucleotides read TGCGCCAGCAGCTCGCTGGGACAGCAAGAGACCCAGTACTTC. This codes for CASSSLGQQETQYF.

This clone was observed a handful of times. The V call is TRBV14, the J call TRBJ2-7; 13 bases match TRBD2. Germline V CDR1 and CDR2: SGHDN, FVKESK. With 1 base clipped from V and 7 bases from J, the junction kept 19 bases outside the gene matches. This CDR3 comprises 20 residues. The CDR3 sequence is CASSQVIPSGGLAGMREQYF. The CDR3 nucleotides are TGTGCCAGCAGCCAAGTAATACCCTCAGGGGGACTAGCGGGGATGCGGGAGCAGTACTTC. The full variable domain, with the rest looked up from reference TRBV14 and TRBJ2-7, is EAGVTQFPSHSVIEKGQTVTLRCDPISGHDNLYWYRRVMGKEIKFLLHFVKESKQDESGMPNNRFLAERTGGTYSTLKVQPAELEDSGVYFCASSQVIPSGGLAGMREQYFGPGTRLTVT.

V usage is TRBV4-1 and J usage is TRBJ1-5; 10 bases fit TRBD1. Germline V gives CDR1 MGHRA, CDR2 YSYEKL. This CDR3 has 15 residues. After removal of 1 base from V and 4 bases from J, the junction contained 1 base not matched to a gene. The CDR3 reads CASSQADRGNQPQHF. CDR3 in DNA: TGCGCCAGCAGCCAAGCGGACAGGGGGAATCAGCCCCAGCATTTT.

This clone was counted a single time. CDR3 protein: CASSRQGSNQPQHF. The CDR3 nucleotides read TGTGCCAGCAGTAGACAGGGCTCAAATCAGCCCCAGCATTTT. The rearrangement links TRBV6-5 to TRBJ1-5; 7 positions agree with TRBD1. Trimming cost V 5 bases and J 4 bases; bases outside gene matches: 5. The germline V gene encodes CDR1 MNHEY and CDR2 SVGAGI. The CDR3 totals 14 residues.

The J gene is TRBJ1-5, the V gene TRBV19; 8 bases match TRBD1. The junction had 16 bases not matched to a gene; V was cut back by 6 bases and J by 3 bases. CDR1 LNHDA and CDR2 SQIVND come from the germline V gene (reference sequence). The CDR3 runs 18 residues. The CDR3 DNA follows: TGTGCCAGTAGGGGCTACTTTGAGACAGGGGCGTTCAATCAGCCCCAGCATTTT. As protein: CASRGYFETGAFNQPQHF.

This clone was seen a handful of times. This CDR3 is CASSSSTGHYGYTF. The CDR3, as DNA: TGTGCCAGCAGTTCCTCGACAGGACACTATGGCTACACCTTC. The chain employs TRBV27 and TRBJ1-2; possible D gene TRBD1, 6 bases. This CDR3 region has 14 residues. Germline V gene data show CDR1 as MNHEY and CDR2 as SMNVEV (reference sequence). V was cut by 4 bases and J by 3 bases, with 12 bases left in between.